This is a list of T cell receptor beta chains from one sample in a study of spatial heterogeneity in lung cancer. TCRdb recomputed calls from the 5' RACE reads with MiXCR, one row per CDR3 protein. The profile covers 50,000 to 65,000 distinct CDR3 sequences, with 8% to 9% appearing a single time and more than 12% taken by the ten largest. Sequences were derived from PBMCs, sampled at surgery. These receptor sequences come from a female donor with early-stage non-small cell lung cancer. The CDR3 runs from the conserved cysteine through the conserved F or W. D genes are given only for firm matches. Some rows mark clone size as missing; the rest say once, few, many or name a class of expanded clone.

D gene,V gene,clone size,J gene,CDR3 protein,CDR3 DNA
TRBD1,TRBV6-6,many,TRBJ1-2,CASSPTGAPNNYGYTF,TGTGCCAGCAGCCCCACAGGGGCCCCTAATAACTATGGCTACACCTTC
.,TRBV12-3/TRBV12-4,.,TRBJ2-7,CASSLGGDHRYEQYF,TGTGCCAGCAGTTTGGGGGGAGACCACCGCTACGAGCAGTACTTC
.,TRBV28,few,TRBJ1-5,CASRTGPNQPQHF,TGTGCCAGCAGAACAGGGCCCAATCAGCCCCAGCATTTT
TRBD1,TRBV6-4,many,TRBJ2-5,CASSDPYRGETQYF,TGTGCCAGCAGTGACCCTTACAGGGGAGAGACCCAGTACTTC
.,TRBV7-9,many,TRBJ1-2,CASSLTLEYGYTF,TGTGCCAGCAGCTTAACCCTAGAGTATGGCTACACCTTC
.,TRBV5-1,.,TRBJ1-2,CASSLDRFYYGYTF,TGCGCCAGCAGCTTGGACAGGTTCTACTATGGCTACACCTTC
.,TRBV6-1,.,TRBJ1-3,CASSEADLDSGNTIYF,TGTGCCAGCAGTGAAGCTGATTTGGACTCTGGAAACACCATATATTTT
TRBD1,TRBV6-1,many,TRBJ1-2,CASTLTGAVGGYTF,TGTGCCAGCACCCTAACAGGGGCAGTTGGTGGCTACACCTTC
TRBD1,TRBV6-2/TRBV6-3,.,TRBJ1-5,CASRGTGEGQPQHF,TGTGCCAGCAGGGGGACAGGGGAAGGTCAGCCCCAGCATTTT
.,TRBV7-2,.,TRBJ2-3,CASTSFTGGTDTQYF,TGTGCCAGCACCTCCTTCACGGGAGGCACAGATACGCAGTATTTT
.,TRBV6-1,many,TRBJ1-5,CASTTARGILDQPQHF,TGTGCCAGCACTACCGCGAGGGGGATCCTCGATCAGCCCCAGCATTTT
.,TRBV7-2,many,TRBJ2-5,CASSLSTGHETQYF,TGTGCCAGCAGCTTAAGTACAGGGCACGAGACCCAGTACTTC
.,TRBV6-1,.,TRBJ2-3,CASSVTGVDTQYF,TGTGCCAGCAGTGTAACGGGAGTGGATACGCAGTATTTT
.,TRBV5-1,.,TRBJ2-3,CASRPGSAATDTQYF,TGCGCCAGCAGGCCCGGGTCCGCGGCCACAGATACGCAGTATTTT
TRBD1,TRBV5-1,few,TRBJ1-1,CASSFTPQGVNTEAFF,TGCGCCAGCAGCTTTACCCCCCAGGGGGTGAACACTGAAGCTTTCTTT
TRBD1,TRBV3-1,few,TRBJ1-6,CASSPGGDPYNSPLHF,TGTGCCAGCAGCCCAGGGGGAGACCCCTATAATTCACCCCTCCACTTT
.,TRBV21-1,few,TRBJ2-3,CASSTRGQGTDTQYF,TGTGCCAGCAGCACCCGGGGGCAGGGAACAGATACGCAGTATTTT
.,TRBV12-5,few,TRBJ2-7,CASGWRVSGGRREQYF,TGTGCTAGTGGTTGGAGGGTCAGTGGGGGGCGCCGCGAGCAGTACTTC
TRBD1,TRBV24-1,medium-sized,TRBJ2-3,CATSDSGQATDTQYF,TGTGCCACCAGTGATTCTGGACAGGCCACAGATACGCAGTATTTT
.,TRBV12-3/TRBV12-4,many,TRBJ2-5,CASSFSLQETQYF,TGTGCCAGCAGTTTTTCCCTGCAAGAGACCCAGTACTTC
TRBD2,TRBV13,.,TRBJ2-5,CASSPNPRLAGGDETQYF,TGTGCCAGCAGCCCAAACCCACGACTAGCGGGAGGGGATGAGACCCAGTACTTC
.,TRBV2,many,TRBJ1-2,CASLSIGGYTF,TGTGCCAGCCTCAGCATAGGGGGCTACACCTTC
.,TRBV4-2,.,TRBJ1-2,CASSQDLSAGYTF,TGTGCCAGCAGCCAAGATCTGTCCGCTGGCTACACCTTC
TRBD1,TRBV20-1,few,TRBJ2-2,CSATNTGQGTGELFF,TGCAGTGCTACCAACACAGGACAGGGGACCGGGGAGCTGTTTTTT
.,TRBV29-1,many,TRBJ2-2,CSVESRYAGELFF,TGCAGCGTTGAAAGTAGATACGCCGGGGAGCTGTTTTTT
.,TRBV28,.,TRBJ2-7,CASSFPHRGGRYEQYF,TGTGCCAGCAGTTTCCCCCACAGGGGAGGTCGGTACGAGCAGTACTTC
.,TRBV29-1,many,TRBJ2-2,CSVGAGGQTGELFF,TGCAGCGTTGGGGCGGGCGGCCAGACCGGGGAGCTGTTTTTT
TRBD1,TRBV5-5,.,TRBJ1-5,CASSWTGNNQPQHF,TGTGCCAGCAGCTGGACAGGGAACAATCAGCCCCAGCATTTT
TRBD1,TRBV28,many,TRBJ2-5,CASSLFQTGKETQYF,TGTGCCAGCAGTTTATTCCAGACAGGGAAAGAGACCCAGTACTTC
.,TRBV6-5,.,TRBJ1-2,CASSYKGQISGYTF,TGTGCCAGCAGTTATAAGGGGCAGATCTCTGGCTACACCTTC
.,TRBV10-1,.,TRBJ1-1,CASSESGGNTEAFF,TGCGCCAGCAGTGAGTCAGGGGGGAACACTGAAGCTTTCTTT
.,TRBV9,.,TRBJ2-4,CASSAGDVQSIQYF,TGTGCCAGCAGCGCGGGGGACGTACAAAGCATTCAGTACTTC
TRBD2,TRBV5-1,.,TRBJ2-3,CASSLGLAGAPGTDTQYF,TGCGCCAGCAGCTTGGGACTAGCGGGGGCCCCGGGCACAGATACGCAGTATTTT
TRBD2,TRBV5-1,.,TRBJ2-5,CASSPPLAGSRETQYF,TGCGCCAGCAGCCCGCCACTAGCGGGGTCGCGGGAGACCCAGTACTTC
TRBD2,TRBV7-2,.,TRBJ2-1,CASSLTSGGGSEQFF,TGTGCCAGCAGCTTAACTAGCGGGGGCGGGAGTGAGCAGTTCTTC
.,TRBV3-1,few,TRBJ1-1,CASSLLTGRTEAFF,TGTGCCAGCAGCCTTCTTACAGGGCGGACTGAAGCTTTCTTT
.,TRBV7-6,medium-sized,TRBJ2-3,CASSFETYLDTQYF,TGTGCCAGCAGCTTTGAGACTTACCTGGATACGCAGTATTTT
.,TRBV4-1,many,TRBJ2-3,CASSHRGAGDTQYF,TGCGCCAGCAGCCACCGGGGGGCGGGAGATACGCAGTATTTT
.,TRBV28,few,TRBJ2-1,CASSSWAARDAQFF,TGTGCCAGCAGTTCTTGGGCGGCACGGGACGCGCAGTTCTTC
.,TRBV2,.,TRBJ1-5,CAGGDNSNQPQHF,TGTGCCGGAGGCGACAATAGCAATCAGCCCCAGCATTTT
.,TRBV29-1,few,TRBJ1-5,CSALDLSNQPQHF,TGCAGCGCCCTGGACCTTAGCAATCAGCCCCAGCATTTT
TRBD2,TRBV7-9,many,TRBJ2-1,CASRPRSGSFEQFF,TGTGCCAGCAGACCCCGTAGCGGGAGTTTTGAGCAGTTCTTC
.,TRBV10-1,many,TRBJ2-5,CASSEEPGGIETQYF,TGCGCCAGCAGTGAGGAACCCGGAGGTATAGAGACCCAGTACTTC